Listed below are T cell receptor beta chains from one sample, sequenced in a study of T-cell memory formation after mild COVID-19. In TCRdb, the 5' RACE reads were re-called with MiXCR into one record per CDR3 protein. This table has about 470,000 distinct CDR3 sequences, 15% to 20% appearing once. Sequenced: PBMCs or a T cell subset sorted from them (not recorded which). Every receptor here comes from an adult woman who had mild COVID-19 (a few samples of this study predate the infection). Cell type and time point are not known. Both conserved end residues are part of each CDR3. Each record gives: D gene, clone size, V gene, J gene, CDR3 DNA, CDR3 protein. The D gene is left open where the match is weak. Size values are once, few and many counts, or a class for expanded clones, and some rows have none.

-	-	TRBV9	TRBJ1-1	TGTGCCAGCAGCGCGGAAAATGAGGAGGGGACCTGCTTT	CASSAENEEGTCF
-	-	TRBV20-1	TRBJ2-7	TGCAGTGCTAGAGATTCTTTCATGGCCCCCTGGAACGAGCAGTACTTC	CSARDSFMAPWNEQYF
-	few	TRBV7-9	TRBJ2-2	TGTGCCAGCAGGATCTTAGTCCCAGGGCGTAACACCGGGGAGCTGTTTTTT	CASRILVPGRNTGELFF
TRBD1	few	TRBV5-1	TRBJ2-1	TGCGCCAGCACTCAGGGGACAGGTTACAATGAGCAGTTCTTC	CASTQGTGYNEQFF
TRBD2	few	TRBV6-5	TRBJ2-3	TGTGCCAGCAGCCTTACTAGCGGGAGGCAAGATACGCAGTATTTT	CASSLTSGRQDTQYF
TRBD1	few	TRBV6-5	TRBJ2-7	TGTGCCAGCAGTCCCTACAGGGGTTCCTACGAGCAGTACTTC	CASSPYRGSYEQYF
-	few	TRBV20-1	TRBJ2-2	TGCAGTGCTAGTGCTGAATCCTCGAGGGAGCTGTTTTTT	CSASAESSRELFF
TRBD1	-	TRBV29-1	TRBJ1-2	TGCAGCGTTGAACACGGACAGGGGATCGTAGTCCATGGCTACACCTTC	CSVEHGQGIVVHGYTF
TRBD1	-	TRBV12-3/TRBV12-4	TRBJ1-1	TGTGCCAGCACCTGGACAGGTTGGGGCACTGAAGCTTTCTTT	CASTWTGWGTEAFF
-	-	TRBV4-2	TRBJ2-7	TGTGCCAGCAGCCAACGAAGCGGCACCTACGAGCAGTACTTC	CASSQRSGTYEQYF
-	-	TRBV12-3/TRBV12-4	TRBJ2-2	TGTGCCACCCTCCAGCGCCCCGGGGAGCTGTTTTTT	CATLQRPGELFF
-	-	TRBV9	TRBJ1-3	TGTGCCAGCAGCGTGAGTTATGCGACAGTCGTAGGAAACACCATATATTTT	CASSVSYATVVGNTIYF
-	few	TRBV30	TRBJ2-5	TGTGCCTGGAGGGCCCAGGTGTCGGAGACCCAGTACTTC	CAWRAQVSETQYF
-	many	TRBV4-2	TRBJ1-1	TGTGCCAGCAGCCAAGGTTCCGGGAACACTGAAGCTTTCTTT	CASSQGSGNTEAFF
TRBD1	-	TRBV2	TRBJ1-4	TGTGCCAGCAGTGGGATTGACAGGGATGAAAAACTGTTTTTT	CASSGIDRDEKLFF
TRBD1	-	TRBV12-3/TRBV12-4	TRBJ1-3	TGTGCCAGCAGTTTGCTGGACAGGGCTGGAAACACCATATATTTT	CASSLLDRAGNTIYF
-	-	TRBV10-3	TRBJ1-2	TGTGCCATCGTAGGGTCCCCGCGGGGCTACACCTTC	CAIVGSPRGYTF
-	-	TRBV7-3	TRBJ1-1	TGTGCCAGCAGCTCGGAAATGGGCGGTATTTTCTTT	CASSSEMGGIFF
-	-	TRBV24-1	TRBJ2-1	TGTGCCACCAGTGACTTTGACAGGAACAATGAGCAGTTCTTC	CATSDFDRNNEQFF
-	-	TRBV20-1	TRBJ1-4	TGCAGTGCCAGGATTACAACTAATGAAAAACTGTTTTTT	CSARITTNEKLFF
TRBD1	-	TRBV6-9	TRBJ2-1	TGTGCCAGCACTCTATCGTGGGACAGAAACAATGAGCAGTTCTTC	CASTLSWDRNNEQFF
TRBD2	few	TRBV27	TRBJ2-3	TGTGCCAGCAGCGGGACTAGCGGATTCACAGATACGCAGTATTTT	CASSGTSGFTDTQYF
TRBD2	-	TRBV7-9	TRBJ2-1	TGTGCCAGCAGCTTAGACGCATGGGGTAGCGGGGGCTCCTACAATGAGCAGTTCTTC	CASSLDAWGSGGSYNEQFF
-	-	TRBV25-1	TRBJ2-3	TGTGCCAGCAGGACCGACCCAGATACGCAGTATTTT	CASRTDPDTQYF
-	few	TRBV4-2	TRBJ2-4	TGTGCCAGCAGCCAAGAAACAGGGAGAGACATTCAGTACTTC	CASSQETGRDIQYF
-	few	TRBV5-1	TRBJ2-7	TGCGCCAGCAGCTTGGGGACGGGCGACCCCTACGAGCAGTACTTC	CASSLGTGDPYEQYF
TRBD1	few	TRBV5-4	TRBJ2-1	TGTGCCAGCAGCCCCCGGTCCGGGACAGGGGCCAATGAGCAGTTCTTC	CASSPRSGTGANEQFF
-	few	TRBV7-2	TRBJ1-2	TGTGCCAGCAGCTCCTCACTGGGCTATGGCTACACCTTC	CASSSSLGYGYTF
-	many	TRBV6-2/TRBV6-3	TRBJ1-2	TGTGCCAGCAGTTCGAATTCGCCCAGGGGCTATGGCTACACCTTC	CASSSNSPRGYGYTF
TRBD2	few	TRBV9	TRBJ2-3	TGTGCCAGCAGCCCCCGTTCCGATAGCGGGAGTTCAGATACGCAGTATTTT	CASSPRSDSGSSDTQYF
-	many	TRBV5-1	TRBJ2-2	TGCGCCAGCAGCTTGGTTCCCAGCGGGCACAACACCGGGGAGCTGTTTTTT	CASSLVPSGHNTGELFF
-	few	TRBV3-1	TRBJ2-1	TGTGCCAGCAGCCAGGCATACAATGAGCAGTTCTTC	CASSQAYNEQFF
-	few	TRBV4-3	TRBJ2-2	TGCGCCAGCAGCCAAGGGGTCCGGGGGCGCGGCACCGGGGAGCTGTTTTTT	CASSQGVRGRGTGELFF
-	-	TRBV18	TRBJ2-2	TGTGCCAGCTCGGGACCTAAGAGGAACACCGGGGAGCTGTTTTTT	CASSGPKRNTGELFF
-	-	TRBV20-1	TRBJ2-5	TGCAGTGCTAGTAACATTCGGGAGACCCAGTACTTC	CSASNIRETQYF
-	few	TRBV3-1	TRBJ2-3	TGTGCCAGCAGCCAGTCGGGACTTTCCGAAGGGACGCAGTATTTT	CASSQSGLSEGTQYF
TRBD2	-	TRBV19	TRBJ2-7	TGTGCCAGTAGCTCCGCCTCCGGGACTAGCGTAACCTACGAGCAGTACTTC	CASSSASGTSVTYEQYF
-	-	TRBV20-1	TRBJ1-4	TGCAGTGCTAGAGATGTAGCAGGAAATGAAAAACTGTTTTTT	CSARDVAGNEKLFF
-	few	TRBV24-1	TRBJ2-1	TGTGCCACCAGTGACCCGGACCTCAGTGGAGTCAGTGAGCAGTTCTTC	CATSDPDLSGVSEQFF
TRBD1	-	TRBV27	TRBJ2-2	TGTGCCAGCAGTTTATACAGGGGGAACACCGGGGAGCTGTTTTTT	CASSLYRGNTGELFF
-	-	TRBV30	TRBJ2-2	TGTGCCTGGAGTGCAGGGCGGGGATGGACCGGGGAGCTGTTTTTT	CAWSAGRGWTGELFF
TRBD1	-	TRBV9	TRBJ2-7	TGTGCCAGCAGCGTCGGGACAGGGCGGCTGGAGCAGTACTTC	CASSVGTGRLEQYF
-	-	TRBV20-1	TRBJ2-7	TGCAGTGCTAGAGAAGAAGCGTTCTCCTACGAGCAGTACTTC	CSAREEAFSYEQYF
-	-	TRBV6-2/TRBV6-3	TRBJ2-7	TGTGCCAGCAGATGGACGGGGAGCTCCTACGAGCAGTACTTC	CASRWTGSSYEQYF
-	-	TRBV5-1	TRBJ1-1	TGCGCCAGCAGCTTGGTTCCGGGTGACACTGAAGCTTTCTTT	CASSLVPGDTEAFF
TRBD2	few	TRBV3-1	TRBJ2-2	TGTGCCAGCAGCCAAGCTGCGAGACTAGCGGGGTCCGGGGAGCTGTTTTTT	CASSQAARLAGSGELFF
TRBD2	few	TRBV5-1	TRBJ2-7	TGCGCCAGCAGCTTTTCTAGCGGGAGTGGTGAGCAGTACTTC	CASSFSSGSGEQYF
TRBD2	few	TRBV5-5	TRBJ2-3	TGTGCCAGCAGCCCACTTGGTGGGGGGGCAGATACGCAGTATTTT	CASSPLGGGADTQYF
-	-	TRBV7-3	TRBJ1-1	TGTGCCAGCAGCCCGCGGGGGGGGTACACTGAAGCTTTCTTT	CASSPRGGYTEAFF
TRBD1	-	TRBV30	TRBJ2-3	TGTGCCTGGAGTGTAAGGGGCGGACAGGGGAGGTTGGATACGCAGTATTTT	CAWSVRGGQGRLDTQYF
-	-	TRBV30	TRBJ1-1	TGTGCCTGGCGGGACGGAGTGAACACTGAAGCTTTCTTT	CAWRDGVNTEAFF
TRBD1	-	TRBV7-8	TRBJ2-1	TGTGCCAGCAGCTTAGGGGTGGACAGGGCGTCCTACAATGAGCAGTTCTTC	CASSLGVDRASYNEQFF
TRBD2	-	TRBV9	TRBJ2-1	TGTGCCAGCAGCGTAACTAGCGGGGGGGCCTATGAGCAGTTCTTC	CASSVTSGGAYEQFF
TRBD1	once	TRBV15	TRBJ1-5	TGTGCCACCAGTGACAGGGTTTTAGGTCAGCCCCAGCATTTT	CATSDRVLGQPQHF